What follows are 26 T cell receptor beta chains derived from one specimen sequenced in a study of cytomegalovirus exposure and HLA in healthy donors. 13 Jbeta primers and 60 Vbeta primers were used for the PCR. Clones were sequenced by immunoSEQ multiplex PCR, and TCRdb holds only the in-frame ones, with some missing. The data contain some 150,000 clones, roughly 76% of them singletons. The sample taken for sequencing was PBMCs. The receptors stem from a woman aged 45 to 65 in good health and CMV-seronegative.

CDR3 loop: CASSQVGSGQGTYEQYF. CDR3 nucleotide sequence: TGTGCCAGCAGCCAAGTCGGATCGGGACAGGGCACCTACGAGCAGTACTTC. The chain combines TRBV14 with TRBJ2-7, with 9 bases that match TRBD1. J gave up 2 bases and V 1 base, and 9 bases lay outside the gene matches. The CDR3 length is 17 residues. CDR1 is SGHDN and CDR2 is FVKESK in the germline V gene.

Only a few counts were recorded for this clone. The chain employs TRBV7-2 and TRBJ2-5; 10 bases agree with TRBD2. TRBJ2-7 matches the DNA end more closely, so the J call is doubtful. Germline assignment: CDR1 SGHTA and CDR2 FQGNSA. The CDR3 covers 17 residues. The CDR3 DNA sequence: TGTGCCAGCAGCTTATTAGGTTGGGCTAGCGGGAGCTACGAGCAGTACTTC. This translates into CASSLLGWASGSYEQYF.

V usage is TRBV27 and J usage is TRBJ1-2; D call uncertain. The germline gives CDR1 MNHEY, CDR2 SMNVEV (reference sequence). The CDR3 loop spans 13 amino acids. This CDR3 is CALRGEGCYGYTF. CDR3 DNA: TGTGCATTACGGGGTGAGGGTTGCTATGGCTACACCTTC.

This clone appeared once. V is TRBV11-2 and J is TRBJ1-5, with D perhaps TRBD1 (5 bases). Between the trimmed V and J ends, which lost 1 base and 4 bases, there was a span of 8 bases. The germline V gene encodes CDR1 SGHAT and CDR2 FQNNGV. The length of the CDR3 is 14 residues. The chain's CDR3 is CASSLAGSNQPQHF. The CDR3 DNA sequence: TGTGCCAGCAGCTTAGCAGGGTCGAATCAGCCCCAGCATTTT.

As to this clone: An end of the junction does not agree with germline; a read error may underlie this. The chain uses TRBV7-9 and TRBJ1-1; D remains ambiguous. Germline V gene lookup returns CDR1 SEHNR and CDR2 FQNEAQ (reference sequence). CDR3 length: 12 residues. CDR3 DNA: TGTTCCAGCAGCATAGGGCCCACTGAAGCTTTCTTT. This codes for CSSSIGPTEAFF. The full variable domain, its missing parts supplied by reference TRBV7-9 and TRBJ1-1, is DTGVSQNPRHKITKRGQNVTFRCDPISEHNRLYWYRQTLGQGPEFLTYFQNEAQLEKSRLLSDRFSAERPKGSFSTLEIQRTEQGDSAMYLCSSSIGPTEAFFGQGTRLTVV.

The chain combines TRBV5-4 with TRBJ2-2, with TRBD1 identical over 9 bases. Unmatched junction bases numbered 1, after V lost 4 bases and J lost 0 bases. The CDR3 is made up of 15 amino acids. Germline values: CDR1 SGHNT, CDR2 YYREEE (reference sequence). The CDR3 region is CASSRDRANTGELFF. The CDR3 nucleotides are TGTGCCAGCAGCCGGGACAGGGCGAACACCGGGGAGCTGTTTTTT.

Here the CDR3 reads CASSEAAGGMREQYF. For the CDR3, the DNA is TGTGCCAGCAGTGAAGCAGCGGGGGGTATGAGGGAGCAGTACTTC. The genes are TRBV6-1 and TRBJ2-7, with 9 bases matching TRBD2. Germline V gives CDR1 MNHNS, CDR2 SASEGT. This CDR3 has 15 amino acids. V trimming: 0 bases; J trimming: 7 bases; junction bases outside the gene matches: 7.

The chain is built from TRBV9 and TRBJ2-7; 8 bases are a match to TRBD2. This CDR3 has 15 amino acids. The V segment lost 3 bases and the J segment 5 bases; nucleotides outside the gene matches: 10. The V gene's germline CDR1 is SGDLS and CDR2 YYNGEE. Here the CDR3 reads CASSARVTGGDEQYF. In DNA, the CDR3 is TGTGCCAGCAGCGCCCGAGTGACGGGAGGGGACGAGCAGTACTTC.

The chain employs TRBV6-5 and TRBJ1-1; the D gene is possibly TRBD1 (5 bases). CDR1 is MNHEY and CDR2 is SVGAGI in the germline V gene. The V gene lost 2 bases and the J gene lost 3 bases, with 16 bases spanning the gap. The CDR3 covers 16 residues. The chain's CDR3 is CASSYIRGIGYTEAFF. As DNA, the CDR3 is TGTGCCAGCAGTTACATTAGGGGTATTGGATACACTGAAGCTTTCTTT.

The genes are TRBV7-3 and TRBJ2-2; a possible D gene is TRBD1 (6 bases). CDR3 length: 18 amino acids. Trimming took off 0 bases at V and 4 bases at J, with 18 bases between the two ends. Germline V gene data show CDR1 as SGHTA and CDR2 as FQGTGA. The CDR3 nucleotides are TGTGCCAGCAGCTTAACAGCCGGACAGTTCGAGATCACCGGGGAGCTGTTTTTT. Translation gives CASSLTAGQFEITGELFF.

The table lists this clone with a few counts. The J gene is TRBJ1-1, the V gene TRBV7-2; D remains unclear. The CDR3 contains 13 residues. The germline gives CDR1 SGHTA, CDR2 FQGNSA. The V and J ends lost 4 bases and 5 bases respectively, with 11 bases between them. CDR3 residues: CASSSRSETEAFF. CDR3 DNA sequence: TGTGCCAGCAGCTCCCGGAGTGAGACTGAAGCTTTCTTT.

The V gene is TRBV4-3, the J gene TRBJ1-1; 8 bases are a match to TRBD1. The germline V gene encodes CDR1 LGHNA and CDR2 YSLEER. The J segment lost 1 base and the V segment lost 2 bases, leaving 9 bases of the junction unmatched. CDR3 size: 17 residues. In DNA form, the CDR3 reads TGCGCCAGCAGCCAAAACCGGGACAGGTGGGGGAACACTGAAGCTTTCTTT. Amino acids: CASSQNRDRWGNTEAFF.

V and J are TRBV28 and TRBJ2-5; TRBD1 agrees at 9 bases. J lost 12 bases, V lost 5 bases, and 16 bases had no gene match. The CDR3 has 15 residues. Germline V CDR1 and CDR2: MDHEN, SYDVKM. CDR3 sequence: CASSRAGTGTTLEYF. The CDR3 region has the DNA TGTGCCAGCAGTAGGGCCGGGACAGGGACAACTTTAGAGTACTTC.

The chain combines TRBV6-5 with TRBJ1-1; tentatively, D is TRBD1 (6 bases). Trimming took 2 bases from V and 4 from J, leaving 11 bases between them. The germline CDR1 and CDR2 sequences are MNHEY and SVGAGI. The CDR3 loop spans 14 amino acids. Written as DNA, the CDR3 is TGTGCCAGCAGTTACACAGGGTCTTCCACTGAAGCTTTCTTT. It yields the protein CASSYTGSSTEAFF.

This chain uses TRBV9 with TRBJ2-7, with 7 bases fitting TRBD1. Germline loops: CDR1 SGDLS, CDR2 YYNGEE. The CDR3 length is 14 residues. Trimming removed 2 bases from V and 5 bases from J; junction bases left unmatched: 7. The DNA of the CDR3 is TGTGCCAGCAGCGTTGGTGACAGGGTGAACGAGCAGTACTTC. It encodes CASSVGDRVNEQYF.

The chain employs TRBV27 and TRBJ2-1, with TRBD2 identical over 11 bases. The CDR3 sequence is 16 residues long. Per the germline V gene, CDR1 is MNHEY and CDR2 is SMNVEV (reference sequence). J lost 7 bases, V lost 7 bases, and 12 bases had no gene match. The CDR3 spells CASTTISGRAENEQFF. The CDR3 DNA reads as TGTGCCAGCACTACGATTAGCGGGAGGGCTGAGAATGAGCAGTTCTTC.

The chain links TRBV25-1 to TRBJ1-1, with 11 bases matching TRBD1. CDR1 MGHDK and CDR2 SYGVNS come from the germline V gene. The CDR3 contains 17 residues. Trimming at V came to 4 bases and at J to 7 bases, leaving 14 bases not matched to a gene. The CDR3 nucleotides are TGTGCCAGCAGTGGCGGACAGGGGGCTCTGTTTTATGATGAAGCTTTCTTT. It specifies CASSGGQGALFYDEAFF.

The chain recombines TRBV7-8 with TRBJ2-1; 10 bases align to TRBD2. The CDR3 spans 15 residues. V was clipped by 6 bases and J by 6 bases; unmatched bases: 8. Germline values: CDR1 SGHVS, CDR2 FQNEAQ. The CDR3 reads CASSEREGIINEQFF. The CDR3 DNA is TGTGCCAGCAGTGAGCGGGAGGGGATTATCAATGAGCAGTTCTTC.

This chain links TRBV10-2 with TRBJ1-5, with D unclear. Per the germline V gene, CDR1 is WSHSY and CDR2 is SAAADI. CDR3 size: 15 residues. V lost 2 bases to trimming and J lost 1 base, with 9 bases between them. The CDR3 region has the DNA TGCGCCAGCAGTGAGGCAGGAGGAAGCAATCAGCCCCAGCATTTT. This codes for CASSEAGGSNQPQHF.

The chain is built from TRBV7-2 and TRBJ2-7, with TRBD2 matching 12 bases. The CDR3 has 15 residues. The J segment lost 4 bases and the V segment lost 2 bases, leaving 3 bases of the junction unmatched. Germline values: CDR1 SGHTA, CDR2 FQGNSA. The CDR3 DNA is TGTGCCAGCAGCTTACTAGCGGGGGGGCCGTACGAGCAGTACTTC. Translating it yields CASSLLAGGPYEQYF.

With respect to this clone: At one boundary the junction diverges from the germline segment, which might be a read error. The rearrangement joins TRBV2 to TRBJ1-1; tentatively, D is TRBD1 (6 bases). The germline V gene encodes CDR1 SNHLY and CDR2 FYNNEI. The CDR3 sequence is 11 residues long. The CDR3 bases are TGTGCCAGCAGCTTTGAAGGACAGCCACACTTT. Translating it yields CASSFEGQPHF.

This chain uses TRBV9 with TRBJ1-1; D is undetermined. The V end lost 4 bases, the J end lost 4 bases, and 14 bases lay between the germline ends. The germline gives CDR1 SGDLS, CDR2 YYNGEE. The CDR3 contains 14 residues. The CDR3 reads CASSPSRRATEAFF. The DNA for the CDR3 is TGTGCCAGCAGCCCTAGCCGGCGGGCCACTGAAGCTTTCTTT.

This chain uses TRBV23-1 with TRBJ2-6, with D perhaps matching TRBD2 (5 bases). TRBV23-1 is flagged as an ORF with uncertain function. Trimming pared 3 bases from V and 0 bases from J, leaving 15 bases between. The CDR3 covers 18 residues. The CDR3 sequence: CASSHGRSPTSGANVLTF. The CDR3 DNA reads TGCGCCAGCAGTCATGGGAGATCACCGACCTCTGGGGCCAACGTCCTGACTTTC.

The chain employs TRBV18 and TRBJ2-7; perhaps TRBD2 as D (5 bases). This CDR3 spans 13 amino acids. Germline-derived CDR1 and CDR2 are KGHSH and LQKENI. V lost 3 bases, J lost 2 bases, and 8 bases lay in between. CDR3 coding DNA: TGTGCCAGCTCACCGAGCGGCACCTACGAGCAGTACTTC. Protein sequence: CASSPSGTYEQYF.

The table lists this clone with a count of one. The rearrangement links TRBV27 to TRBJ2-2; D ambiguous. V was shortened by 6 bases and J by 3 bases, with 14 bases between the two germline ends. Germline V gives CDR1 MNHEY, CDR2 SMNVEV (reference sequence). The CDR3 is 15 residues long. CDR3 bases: TGTGCCAGCAGGAGTTTACGTGGTGACACCGGGGAGCTGTTTTTT. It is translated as CASRSLRGDTGELFF.

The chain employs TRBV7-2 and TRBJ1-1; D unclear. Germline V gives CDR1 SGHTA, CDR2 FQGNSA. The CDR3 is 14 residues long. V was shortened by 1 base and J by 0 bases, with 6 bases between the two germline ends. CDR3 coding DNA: TGTGCCAGCAGCTTAGATAGATTGAACACTGAAGCTTTCTTT. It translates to CASSLDRLNTEAFF.